The TCR beta chain described here comes from a study of response to subunit inactivated influenza vaccine. This clonotype has a count of ten or more. The antigen is unknown. In TCRdb, the RT-PCR reads were re-called with MiXCR into one record per CDR3 protein. The table has 450,000 to 600,000 distinct CDR3 sequences, 6% to 9% seen once. Notes on the study in general: It was suggested by the authors that few new T cells are recruited by each seasonal influenza vaccination.

This receptor was taken from a man between 50 and 75 years old who received an inactivated influenza vaccine. Sequenced here: PBMCs from blood, sampled 23 months after vaccination.

This chain's CDR3 is CASSLKPGQQYEQYF. Here the CDR3 DNA reads TGTGCCAGCAGTTTAAAGCCGGGACAGCAATACGAGCAGTACTTC. The chain joins TRBV27 to TRBJ2-7, with 7 positions matching TRBD1. Trimming cost V 2 bases and J 4 bases; bases outside gene matches: 8. The CDR3 sequence is 15 residues long. Germline assignment: CDR1 MNHEY and CDR2 SMNVEV (reference sequence).